This paragraph reports one T cell receptor beta chain. The sample originates from a study of blood T cell repertoires in COVID-19. The CDR3 totals 16 residues. The germline gives CDR1 LGHDT, CDR2 YNNKEL (reference sequence). V dropped 2 bases and J dropped 6 bases, with 19 bases sitting between them. TCRdb keeps only in-frame clones here, not all; method: immunoSEQ multiplex PCR. Of some 300,000 clones listed, approximately 90% were seen once; the top ten hold 6% to 8%. The chain has TRBV3-1 (or the pseudogene TRBV3-2) and TRBJ1-1; TRBD1 is a possible D gene (6 bases). This TCR came from a woman aged 45-59 years with COVID-19, enrolled during active disease. Specimen: peripheral blood. The DNA for the CDR3 is TGTGCCAGCAGCCAATTCCACAGGGAGTCTGTCCCTGAAGCTTTCTTT. This gives the protein CASSQFHRESVPEAFF.